Below are 4 T cell receptor beta chains sequenced from a single sample in a study of cytomegalovirus exposure and HLA in healthy donors. With 60 Vbeta and 13 Jbeta primers, the PCR was carried out. Method: immunoSEQ multiplex PCR; TCRdb's copy keeps in-frame clones and lacks some. The sample records about 130,000 clones, around 80% being singletons. Sequenced sample: PBMCs. Every receptor here comes from a man in his thirties or forties in good health and CMV-seropositive.

The genes are TRBV6-6 and TRBJ2-1; 9 nucleotides line up with TRBD2. Germline V gene data show CDR1 as MNHNY and CDR2 as SVGAGI (reference sequence). V lost 10 bases to trimming and J lost 4 bases; unmatched junction nucleotides: 8. The CDR3 is made up of 14 amino acids. The CDR3 loop reads CATKGSGGYNEQFF. As DNA, the CDR3 is TGTGCCACCAAAGGCAGCGGGGGGTACAATGAGCAGTTCTTC.

The chain carries TRBV30 and TRBJ1-5; D uncertain. CDR3 length equals 13 residues. Germline V lookup: CDR1 GTSNPN, CDR2 SVGIG (reference sequence). The germline V and J ends were trimmed by 2 bases and 3 bases, with 8 bases remaining between them. CDR3 protein: CAWSPRFNQPQHF. For the CDR3, the DNA is TGTGCCTGGAGTCCTAGGTTCAATCAGCCCCAGCATTTT.

This clone was found once. The CDR3, as DNA: TGTGCCAGCAGCTTGGGACAGTCGAACACCGGGGAGCTGTTTTTT. Its translation is CASSLGQSNTGELFF. The chain couples TRBV7-9 to TRBJ2-2, with TRBD1 identical over 7 bases. This CDR3 is 15 amino acids long. The trim removed 3 bases at V and 0 bases at J, leaving 1 base unmatched. The germline CDR1 and CDR2 sequences are SEHNR and FQNEAQ (reference sequence). Looking up the rest from reference TRBV7-9 and TRBJ2-2 gives the full variable domain: DTGVSQNPRHKITKRGQNVTFRCDPISEHNRLYWYRQTLGQGPEFLTYFQNEAQLEKSRLLSDRFSAERPKGSFSTLEIQRTEQGDSAMYLCASSLGQSNTGELFFGEGSRLTVL.

The V and J genes are TRBV5-1 and TRBJ1-2; D unclear. CDR1 and CDR2 (germline): SGHRS, YFSETQ. V was pared by 4 bases and J by 6 bases, with 13 bases between. The CDR3 loop spans 13 amino acids. The CDR3 DNA is TGCGCCAGCAGCCCCCAGGTTGGCGATGGCTACACCTTC. It translates to CASSPQVGDGYTF. Complete variable domain (other parts from reference TRBV5-1 and TRBJ1-2): KAGVTQTPRYLIKTRGQQVTLSCSPISGHRSVSWYQQTPGQGLQFLFEYFSETQRNKGNFPGRFSGRQFSNSRSEMNVSTLELGDSALYLCASSPQVGDGYTFGSGTRLTVV.